Described below is a single T cell receptor beta chain sequence and its context. After removal of 10 bases from V and 0 bases from J, the junction contained 8 bases not matched to a gene. Germline V gives CDR1 MDHEN, CDR2 SYDVKM. This CDR3 has 14 amino acids. TCRdb's copy holds only in-frame clones and misses some; the assay was immunoSEQ multiplex PCR. The sample shows around 310,000 clones, 89% of them seen only once. The data are from a study of blood T cell repertoires in COVID-19. Across the study: Samples came from the United States, Italy and Spain, spanning acute and convalescent COVID-19. T cells, B-cell-depleted T cells, or PBMCs provided the cDNA or gDNA that served as material.

Everyone who took part was about 18 to 90 years old, and they came from about two dozen US areas. Participants reported their clinical history, and cohort assignment relied on those reports. The sample was PBMCs or T cells enriched from blood (not recorded which). This TCR came from a woman in her thirties or forties who had recovered from COVID-19. This chain connects TRBV28 to TRBJ2-7; 8 nucleotides agree with TRBD2. The CDR3 nucleotides read TGTGCCACCTTAGCGGGGATTAGCTCCTACGAGCAGTACTTC. This gives the protein CATLAGISSYEQYF.